The entry below describes one T cell receptor beta chain. Antigen unknown. The sample belongs to a study of cytomegalovirus exposure and HLA in healthy donors. Study-level information: Earlier work reported 117 million unique TCR beta sequences from about 170 million T cells.

The length of the CDR3 is 16 residues. The V and J ends lost 1 base and 5 bases respectively, with 15 bases between them. The V gene's germline CDR1 is LGHNA and CDR2 YNFKEQ. The PCR made use of 60 Vbeta and 13 Jbeta primers. Only in-frame clones appear in the TCRdb table, and some are missing; sequencing was by immunoSEQ multiplex PCR. This sample has 150,000 to 200,000 clones, with 65% to 85% found just once. Study-wide results and limits: Presence/absence analysis assumed near-uniform sequencing depth across donors. Later, an analysis showed that TCR beta chains associated with HLA were more clonally expanded than others that were equally common. In vitro testing confirmed a few CMV-associated chains as specific for CMV antigens.

Sequenced sample: PBMCs. This rearrangement joins TRBV4-2 to TRBJ2-1; D perhaps matches TRBD2 (6 bases). The TCR was taken from a man aged 18 to 35 in good health and CMV-seronegative. CDR3 sequence: CASSQGRASADNEQFF. CDR3 nucleotide sequence: TGTGCCAGCAGCCAAGGTAGGGCTAGCGCCGACAATGAGCAGTTCTTC.